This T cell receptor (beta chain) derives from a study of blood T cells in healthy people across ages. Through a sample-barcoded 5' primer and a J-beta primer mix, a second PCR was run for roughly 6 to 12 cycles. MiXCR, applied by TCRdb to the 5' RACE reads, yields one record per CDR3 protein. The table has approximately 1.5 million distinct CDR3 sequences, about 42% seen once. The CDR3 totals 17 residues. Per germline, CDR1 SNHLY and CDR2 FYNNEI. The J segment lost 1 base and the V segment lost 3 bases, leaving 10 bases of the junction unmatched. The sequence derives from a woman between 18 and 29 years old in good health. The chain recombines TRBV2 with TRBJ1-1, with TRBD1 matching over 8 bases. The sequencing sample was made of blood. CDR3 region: CASSDEVFDRGNTEAFF. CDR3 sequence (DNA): TGTGCCAGCAGTGATGAGGTCTTCGACAGGGGGAACACTGAAGCTTTCTTT. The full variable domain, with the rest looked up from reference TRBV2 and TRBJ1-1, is EPEVTQTPSHQVTQMGQEVILRCVPISNHLYFYWYRQILGQKVEFLVSFYNNEISEKSEIFDDQFSVERPDGSNFTLKIRSTKLEDSAMYFCASSDEVFDRGNTEAFFGQGTRLTVV.